This section outlines one TCR beta chain sequence together with its context. Its antigen is currently unknown. Germline assignment: CDR1 SGHTA and CDR2 FQGNSA. CDR3 length: 16 residues. Researchers prepared the TRB cDNA libraries using 5' RACE with UMI labels. TCRdb re-called the 5' RACE reads; one entry per CDR3 protein, DNA not given. Its listing shows 100,000 to 150,000 distinct CDR3 sequences. This specimen belongs to a study of CXCR3-negative and CXCR3-positive naive CD8 T cells. Looking at the study overall: Some 150 million TRB reads in total, about 1.5 +/- 0.3 million per library.

Study-level results: Memory CD8+ cells showed much lower diversity, while both naive subsets were comparably high. Researchers reported similar TRBV-TRBJ usage in naive CXCR3-negative and CXCR3-positive cells, though memory differed.

The source of this sequence is a human donor in good health. Some clones in this sample may be carry-over from other donors' samples. The chain has TRBV7-2 and TRBJ2-7; the D call from TCRdb, TRBD2, cannot be confirmed without DNA. The specimen was naive CXCR3- CD8+ T cells from blood. As to subset: CD45RO-CCR7+CD27+CD95- naive CD8+ T cells lacking CXCR3 (TNR3-). The CDR3 region is CASSRTSLVSGYEQYF.